The clone carrying this TCR beta chain has just one count. These data belong to a study of blood T cell repertoires in COVID-19. Study processing details: Reference gene primer amplification gave nucleated cell count estimates. TCRdb's copy holds only in-frame clones and misses some; the assay was immunoSEQ multiplex PCR. V and J calls and clone size follow that table, whereas D and trimming were derived from the DNA. This table has a few hundred thousand clones, around three quarters appearing once. Germline V gene sequence: CDR1 MNHNY, CDR2 SVGAGI (reference sequence). This CDR3 region has 15 residues. J lost 1 base, V lost 8 bases, and 10 bases had no gene match.

Sequencing used peripheral blood. The sequence derives from a woman between 65 and 79 years old with acute or convalescent COVID-19. The chain couples TRBV6-6 to TRBJ2-7; the match to TRBD1 covers 8 bases. The CDR3 DNA follows: TGTGCCAGCGGCCGTCAGGGGGCGAATTCCTACGAGCAGTACTTC. Its translation: CASGRQGANSYEQYF.